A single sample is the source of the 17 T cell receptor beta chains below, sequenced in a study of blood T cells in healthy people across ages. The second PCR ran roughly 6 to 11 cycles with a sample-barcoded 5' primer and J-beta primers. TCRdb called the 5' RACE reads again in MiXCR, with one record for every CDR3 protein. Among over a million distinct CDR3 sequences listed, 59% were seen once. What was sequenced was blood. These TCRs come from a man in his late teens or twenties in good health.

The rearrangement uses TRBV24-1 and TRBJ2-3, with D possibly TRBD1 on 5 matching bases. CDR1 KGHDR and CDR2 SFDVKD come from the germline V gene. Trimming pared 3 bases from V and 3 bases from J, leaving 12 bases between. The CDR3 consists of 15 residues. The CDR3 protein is CATSDRTKSTDTQYF. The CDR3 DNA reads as TGTGCCACCAGTGATCGGACAAAATCTACAGATACGCAGTATTTT.

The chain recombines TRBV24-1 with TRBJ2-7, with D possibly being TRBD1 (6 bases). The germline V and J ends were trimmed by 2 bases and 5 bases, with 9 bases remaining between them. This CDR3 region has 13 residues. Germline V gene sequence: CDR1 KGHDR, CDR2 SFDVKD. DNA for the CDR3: TGTGCCACCAGTGATTCGGCAGGGGACGAGCAGTACTTC. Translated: CATSDSAGDEQYF.

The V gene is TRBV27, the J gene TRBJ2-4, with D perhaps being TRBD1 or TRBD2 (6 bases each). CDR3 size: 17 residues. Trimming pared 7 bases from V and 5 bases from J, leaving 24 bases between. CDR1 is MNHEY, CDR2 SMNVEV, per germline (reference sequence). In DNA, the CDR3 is TGTGCCAGCATGATTGGACAAGGCCAACGGGGGCAAAACATTCAGTACTTC. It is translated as CASMIGQGQRGQNIQYF.

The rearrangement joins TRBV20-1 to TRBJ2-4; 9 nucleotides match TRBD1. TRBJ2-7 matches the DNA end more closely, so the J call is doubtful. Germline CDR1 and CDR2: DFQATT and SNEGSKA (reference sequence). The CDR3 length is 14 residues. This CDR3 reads CSASITGGRNEQYF. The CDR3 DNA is TGCAGTGCGAGCATAACAGGGGGCAGGAACGAGCAGTACTTC.

CDR3 bases: TGTGCCAGCAGTTGGGACGGATTCAATGCTAACTATGGCTACACCTTC. This gives the protein CASSWDGFNANYGYTF. V is TRBV6-1 and J is TRBJ1-2; possibly TRBD1 for D (5 bases). The CDR3 covers 16 residues. The V and J ends lost 5 bases and 0 bases respectively, with 16 bases between them. Germline loops: CDR1 MNHNS, CDR2 SASEGT.

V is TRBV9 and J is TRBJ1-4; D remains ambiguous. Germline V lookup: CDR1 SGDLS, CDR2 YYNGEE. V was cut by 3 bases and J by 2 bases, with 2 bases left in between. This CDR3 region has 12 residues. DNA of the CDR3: TGTGCCAGCAGCGATACTAATGAAAAACTGTTTTTT. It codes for CASSDTNEKLFF.

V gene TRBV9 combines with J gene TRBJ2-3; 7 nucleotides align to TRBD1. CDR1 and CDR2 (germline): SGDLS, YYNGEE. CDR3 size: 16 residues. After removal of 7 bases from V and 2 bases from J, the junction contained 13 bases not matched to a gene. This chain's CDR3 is CASREEAGGSTDTQYF. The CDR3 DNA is TGTGCCAGCCGCGAGGAGGCAGGGGGTTCCACAGATACGCAGTATTTT. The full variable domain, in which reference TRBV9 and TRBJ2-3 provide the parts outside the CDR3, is DSGVTQTPKHLITATGQRVTLRCSPRSGDLSVYWYQQSLDQGLQFLIQYYNGEERAKGNILERFSAQQFPDLHSELNLSSLELGDSALYFCASREEAGGSTDTQYFGPGTRLTVL.

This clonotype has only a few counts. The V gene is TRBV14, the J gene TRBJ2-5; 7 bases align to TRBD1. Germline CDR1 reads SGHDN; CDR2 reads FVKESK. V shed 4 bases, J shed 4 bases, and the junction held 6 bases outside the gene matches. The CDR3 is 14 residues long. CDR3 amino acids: CASSPGTAVETQYF. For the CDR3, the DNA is TGTGCCAGCAGCCCCGGGACAGCTGTAGAGACCCAGTACTTC.

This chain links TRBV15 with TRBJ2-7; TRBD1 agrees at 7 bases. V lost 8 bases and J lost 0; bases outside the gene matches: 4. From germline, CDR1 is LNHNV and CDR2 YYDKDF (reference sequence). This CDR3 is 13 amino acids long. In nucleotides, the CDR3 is TGTGCCACCGGGACAGCGCTCTCCTACGAGCAGTACTTC. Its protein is CATGTALSYEQYF.

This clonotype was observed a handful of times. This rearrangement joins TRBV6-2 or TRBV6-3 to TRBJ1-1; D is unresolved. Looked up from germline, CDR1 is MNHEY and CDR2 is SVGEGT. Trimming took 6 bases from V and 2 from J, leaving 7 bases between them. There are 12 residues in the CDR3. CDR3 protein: CASRGLNTEAFF. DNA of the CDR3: TGTGCCAGCAGAGGCCTAAACACTGAAGCTTTCTTT.

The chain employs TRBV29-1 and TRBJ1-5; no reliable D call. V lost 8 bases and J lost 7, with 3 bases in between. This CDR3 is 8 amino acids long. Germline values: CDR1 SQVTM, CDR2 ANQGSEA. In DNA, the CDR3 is TGCAGCTTCCAGCCCCAGCATTTT. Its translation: CSFQPQHF.

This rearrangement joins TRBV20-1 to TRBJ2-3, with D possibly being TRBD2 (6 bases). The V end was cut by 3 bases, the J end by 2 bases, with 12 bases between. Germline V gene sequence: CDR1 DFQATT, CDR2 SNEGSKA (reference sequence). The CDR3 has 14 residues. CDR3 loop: CSASDWDSTDTQYF. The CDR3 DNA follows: TGCAGTGCTAGCGATTGGGACTCCACAGATACGCAGTATTTT.

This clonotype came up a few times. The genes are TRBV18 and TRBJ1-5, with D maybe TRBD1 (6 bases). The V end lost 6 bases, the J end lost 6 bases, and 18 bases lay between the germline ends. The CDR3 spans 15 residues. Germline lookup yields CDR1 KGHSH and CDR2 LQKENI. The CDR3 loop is CASSLPGGAGQPQHF. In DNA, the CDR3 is TGTGCCAGCTCCCTACCCGGGGGCGCGGGTCAGCCCCAGCATTTT.

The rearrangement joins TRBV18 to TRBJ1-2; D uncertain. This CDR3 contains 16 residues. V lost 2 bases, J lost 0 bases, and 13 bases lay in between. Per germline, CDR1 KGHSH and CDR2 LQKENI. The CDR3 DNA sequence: TGTGCCAGCTCACCAGGAGGGCTTGAAGCTAACTATGGCTACACCTTC. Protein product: CASSPGGLEANYGYTF.

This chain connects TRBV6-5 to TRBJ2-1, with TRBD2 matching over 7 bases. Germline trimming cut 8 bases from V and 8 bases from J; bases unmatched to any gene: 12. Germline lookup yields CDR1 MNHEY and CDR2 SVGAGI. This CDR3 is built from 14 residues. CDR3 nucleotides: TGTGCCAGCGAGGGAGGGCAGGGACGTCATGAGCAGTTCTTC. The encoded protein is CASEGGQGRHEQFF.

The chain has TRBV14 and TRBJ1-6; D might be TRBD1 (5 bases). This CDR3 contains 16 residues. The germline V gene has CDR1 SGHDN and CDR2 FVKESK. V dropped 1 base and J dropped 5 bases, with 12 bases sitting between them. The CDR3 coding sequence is TGTGCCAGCAGCCAAGGAATCGCCAGGGATAATTCACCCCTCCACTTT. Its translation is CASSQGIARDNSPLHF. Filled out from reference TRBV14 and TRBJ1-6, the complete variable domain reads EAGVTQFPSHSVIEKGQTVTLRCDPISGHDNLYWYRRVMGKEIKFLLHFVKESKQDESGMPNNRFLAERTGGTYSTLKVQPAELEDSGVYFCASSQGIARDNSPLHFGNGTRLTVT.

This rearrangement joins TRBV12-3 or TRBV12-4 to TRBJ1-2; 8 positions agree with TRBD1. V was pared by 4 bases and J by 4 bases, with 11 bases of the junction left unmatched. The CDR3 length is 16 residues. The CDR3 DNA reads TGTGCCAGCAGTTCATACGGACAGGGCCTCATCTATGGCTACACCTTC. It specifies CASSSYGQGLIYGYTF.